This T cell receptor (beta chain) was identified during a study of Graves' ophthalmopathy and Graves' hyperthyroidism. Findings and caveats of the study: Ophthalmopathy and stable hyperthyroidism were discriminated by a 13-signature model, with roughly 86% sensitivity and about 76% specificity.

Amplifying from RNA transcripts, the study obtained TCR beta CDR3 regions. In the first round, RT-PCR was carried out with HTBI primers, and a multiplex PCR formed the second round. One entry per CDR3 protein results from TCRdb running MiXCR on the multiplex PCR reads. The sample carries about 370,000 distinct CDR3 sequences, around 19% recorded once. Germline CDR1 and CDR2: SGHAT and FQDESV (reference sequence). CDR3 size: 16 residues. The ends were cut back, 0 bases at V and 6 bases at J, with 17 bases in the middle. The table lists this clonotype with many counts. Its antigen remains unidentified. Sequencing was carried out using peripheral blood. The sequence derives from a young woman with Graves' ophthalmopathy. This chain joins TRBV11-1 and TRBJ1-2; tentatively, D is TRBD1 (5 bases). In DNA, the CDR3 is TGTGCCAGCAGCTTAGCCGCGCTGGGAGGGGAAGATGGCTACACCTTC. Amino acid sequence: CASSLAALGGEDGYTF.